This record concerns one T cell receptor beta chain sequence. The antigen is undetermined. Germline V gene lookup returns CDR1 MNHNS and CDR2 SASEGT. V was pared by 5 bases and J by 4 bases, with 12 bases between. CDR3 length: 14 residues. Nashville, Tennessee was home to all donors, each a Caucasian adult. The sample is drawn from a study of shared clonotypes between healthy human individuals. Findings and caveats of the study: The researchers took only blood, and tissue repertoires probably look different.

Generated by immunoSEQ multiplex PCR, the TCRdb table keeps only in-frame clones and is missing some. The table includes approximately 99,000 clones, about 71% detected once. The receptor was isolated from a woman in her twenties or thirties in good health. Material for sequencing was memory CD8+ T cells sorted from blood. Subset: CD45RO+ cells pooled with CCR7-negative TemRA cells. This sequence joins TRBV6-1 and TRBJ1-5; D is uncertain. The CDR3 DNA sequence: TGTGCCAGCAGTAAGGCCGGGGAGAATCAGCCCCAGCATTTT. Encoded protein: CASSKAGENQPQHF.